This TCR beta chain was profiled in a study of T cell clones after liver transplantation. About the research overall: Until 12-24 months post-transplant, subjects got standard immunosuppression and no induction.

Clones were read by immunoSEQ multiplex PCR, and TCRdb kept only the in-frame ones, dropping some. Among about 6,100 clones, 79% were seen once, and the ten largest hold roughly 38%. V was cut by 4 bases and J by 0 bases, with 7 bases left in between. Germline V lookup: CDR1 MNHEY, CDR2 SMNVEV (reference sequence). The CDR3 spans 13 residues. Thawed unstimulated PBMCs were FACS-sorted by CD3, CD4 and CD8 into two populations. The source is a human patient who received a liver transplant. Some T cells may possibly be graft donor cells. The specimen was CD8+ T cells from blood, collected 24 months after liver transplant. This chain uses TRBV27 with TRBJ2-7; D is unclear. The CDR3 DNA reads TGTGCCAGCAGTTCCCTTAACTCCTACGAGCAGTACTTC. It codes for CASSSLNSYEQYF.